This T cell receptor (beta chain) was identified during a study of Tregs in tolerant kidney transplant recipients. The CDR3 has 16 amino acids. V gave up 5 bases and J gave up 0 bases; unmatched junction bases: 10. Germline CDR1 SNHLY, CDR2 FYNNEI. Sequencing used immunoSEQ multiplex PCR; TCRdb keeps in-frame clones, though not all of them. The sample shows tens of thousands of clones, around 90% of them seen only once. General study findings and limits: No direct test of biological reproducibility was done here.

As regards this clone: Its target is not known.

The specimen sequenced was CD8+ T cells from blood. The source is a human donor in good health. The chain carries TRBV2 and TRBJ2-7, with 7 bases that match TRBD1. CDR3 loop: CASSIWVRGSSYEQYF. As DNA, the CDR3 is TGTGCCAGCAGTATTTGGGTCAGGGGGAGCTCCTACGAGCAGTACTTC.